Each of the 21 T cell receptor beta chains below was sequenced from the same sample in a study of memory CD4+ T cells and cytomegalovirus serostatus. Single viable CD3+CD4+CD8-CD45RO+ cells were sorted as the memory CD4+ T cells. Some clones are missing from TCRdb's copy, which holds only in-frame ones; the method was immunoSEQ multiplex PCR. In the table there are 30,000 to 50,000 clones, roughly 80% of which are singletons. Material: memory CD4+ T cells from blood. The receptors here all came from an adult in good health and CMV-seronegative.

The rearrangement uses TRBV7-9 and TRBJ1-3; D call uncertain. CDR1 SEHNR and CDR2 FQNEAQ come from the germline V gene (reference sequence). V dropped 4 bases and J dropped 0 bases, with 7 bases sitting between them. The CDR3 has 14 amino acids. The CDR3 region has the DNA TGTGCCAGCAGCTCCGGGCCCTCTGGAAACACCATATATTTT. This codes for CASSSGPSGNTIYF.

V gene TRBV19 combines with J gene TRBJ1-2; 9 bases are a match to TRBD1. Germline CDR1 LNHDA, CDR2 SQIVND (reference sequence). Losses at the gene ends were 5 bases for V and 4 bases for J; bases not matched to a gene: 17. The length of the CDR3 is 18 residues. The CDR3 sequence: CASSPRQGVPPAVYGYTF. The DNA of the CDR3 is TGTGCCAGTAGTCCGAGACAGGGGGTCCCTCCGGCAGTCTATGGCTACACCTTC.

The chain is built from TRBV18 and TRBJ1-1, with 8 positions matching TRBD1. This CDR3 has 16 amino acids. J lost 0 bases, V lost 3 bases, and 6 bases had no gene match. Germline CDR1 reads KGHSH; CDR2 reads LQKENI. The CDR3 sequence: CASSPPRTGMNTEAFF. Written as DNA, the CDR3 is TGTGCCAGCTCACCCCCCAGGACAGGGATGAACACTGAAGCTTTCTTT.

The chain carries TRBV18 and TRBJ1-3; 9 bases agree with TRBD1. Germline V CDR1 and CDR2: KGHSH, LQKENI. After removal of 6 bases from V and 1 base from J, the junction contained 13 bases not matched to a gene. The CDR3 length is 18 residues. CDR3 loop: CASSRLNLGTGSGNTIYF. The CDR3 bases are TGTGCCAGCTCTCGCCTTAACCTCGGGACAGGGTCTGGAAACACCATATATTTT.

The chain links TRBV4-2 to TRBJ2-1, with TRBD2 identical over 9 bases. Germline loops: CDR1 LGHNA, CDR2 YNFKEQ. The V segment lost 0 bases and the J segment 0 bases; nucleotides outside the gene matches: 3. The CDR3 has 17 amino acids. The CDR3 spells CASSQDLAGHSYNEQFF. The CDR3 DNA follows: TGTGCCAGCAGCCAAGATCTAGCGGGACACTCCTACAATGAGCAGTTCTTC.

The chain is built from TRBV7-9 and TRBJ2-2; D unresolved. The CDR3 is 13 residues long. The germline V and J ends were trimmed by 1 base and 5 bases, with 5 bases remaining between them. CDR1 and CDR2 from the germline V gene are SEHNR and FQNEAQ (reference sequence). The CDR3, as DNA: TGTGCCAGCAGCTTAGATGGAACCGGGGAGCTGTTTTTT. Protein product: CASSLDGTGELFF.

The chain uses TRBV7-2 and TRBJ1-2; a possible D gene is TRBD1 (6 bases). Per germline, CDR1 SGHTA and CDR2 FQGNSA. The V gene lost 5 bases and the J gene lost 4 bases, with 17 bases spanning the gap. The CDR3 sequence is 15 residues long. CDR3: CASSQVVGGGYGYTF. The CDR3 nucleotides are TGTGCCAGCAGCCAGGTCGTGGGGGGCGGCTATGGCTACACCTTC.

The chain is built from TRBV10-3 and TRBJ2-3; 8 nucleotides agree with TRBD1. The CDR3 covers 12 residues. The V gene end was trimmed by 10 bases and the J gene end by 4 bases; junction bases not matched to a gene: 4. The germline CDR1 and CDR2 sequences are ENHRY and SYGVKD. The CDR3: CATRQGPDTQYF. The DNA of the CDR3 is TGTGCCACCCGACAGGGGCCAGATACGCAGTATTTT.

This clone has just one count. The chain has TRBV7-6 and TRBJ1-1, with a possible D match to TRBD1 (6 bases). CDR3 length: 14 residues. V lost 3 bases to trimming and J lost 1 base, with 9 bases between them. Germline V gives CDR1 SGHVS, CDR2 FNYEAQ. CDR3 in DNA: TGTGCCAGCAGCTTCGGACAGCAGAACACTGAAGCTTTCTTT. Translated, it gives CASSFGQQNTEAFF. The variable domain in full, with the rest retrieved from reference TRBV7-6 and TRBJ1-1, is GAGVSQSPRYKVTKRGQDVALRCDPISGHVSLYWYRQALGQGPEFLTYFNYEAQQDKSGLPNDRFSAERPEGSISTLTIQRTEQRDSAMYRCASSFGQQNTEAFFGQGTRLTVV.

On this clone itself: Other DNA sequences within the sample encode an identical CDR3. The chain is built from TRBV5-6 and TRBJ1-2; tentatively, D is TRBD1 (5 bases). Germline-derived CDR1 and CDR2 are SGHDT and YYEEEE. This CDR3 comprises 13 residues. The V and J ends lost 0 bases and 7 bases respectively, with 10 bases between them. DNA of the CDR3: TGTGCCAGCAGCTTGGCGGGGGGAAGTGGCTACACCTTC. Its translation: CASSLAGGSGYTF.

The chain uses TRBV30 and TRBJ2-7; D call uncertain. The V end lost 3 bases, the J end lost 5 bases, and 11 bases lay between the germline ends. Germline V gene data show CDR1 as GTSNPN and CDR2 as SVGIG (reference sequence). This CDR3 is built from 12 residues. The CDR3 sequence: CAWSILWDEQYF. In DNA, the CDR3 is TGTGCCTGGAGCATCCTTTGGGACGAGCAGTACTTC.

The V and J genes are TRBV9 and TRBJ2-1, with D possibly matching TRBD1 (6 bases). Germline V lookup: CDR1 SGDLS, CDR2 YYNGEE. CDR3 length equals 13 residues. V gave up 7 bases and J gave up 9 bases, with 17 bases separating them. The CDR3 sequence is CASDFITGSEQFF. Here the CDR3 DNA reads TGTGCCAGCGATTTTATCACAGGGAGTGAGCAGTTCTTC.

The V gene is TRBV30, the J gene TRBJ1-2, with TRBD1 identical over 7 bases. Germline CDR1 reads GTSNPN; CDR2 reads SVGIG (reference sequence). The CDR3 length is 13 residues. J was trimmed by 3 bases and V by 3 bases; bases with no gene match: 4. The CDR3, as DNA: TGTGCCTGGAGCGAGGGGGCCCACTATGGCTACACCTTC. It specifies CAWSEGAHYGYTF.

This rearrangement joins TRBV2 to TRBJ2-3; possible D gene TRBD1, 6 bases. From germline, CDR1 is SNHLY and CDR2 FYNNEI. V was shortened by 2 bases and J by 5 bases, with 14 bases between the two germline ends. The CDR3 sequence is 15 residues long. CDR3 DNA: TGTGCCAGCAGTGAAACAGGGAGCCTTGGAGATACGCAGTATTTT. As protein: CASSETGSLGDTQYF.

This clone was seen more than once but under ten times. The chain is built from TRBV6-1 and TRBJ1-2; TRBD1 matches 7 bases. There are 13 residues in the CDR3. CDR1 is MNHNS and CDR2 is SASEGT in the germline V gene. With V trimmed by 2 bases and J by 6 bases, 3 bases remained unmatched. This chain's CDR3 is CASSETGENGYTF. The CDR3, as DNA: TGTGCCAGCAGTGAAACAGGGGAAAATGGCTACACCTTC.

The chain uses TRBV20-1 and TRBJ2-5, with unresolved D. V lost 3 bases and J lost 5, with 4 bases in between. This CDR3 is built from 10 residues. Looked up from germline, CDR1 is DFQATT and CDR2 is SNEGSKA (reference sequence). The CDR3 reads CSASAETQYF. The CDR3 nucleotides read TGCAGTGCTAGCGCCGAGACCCAGTACTTC.

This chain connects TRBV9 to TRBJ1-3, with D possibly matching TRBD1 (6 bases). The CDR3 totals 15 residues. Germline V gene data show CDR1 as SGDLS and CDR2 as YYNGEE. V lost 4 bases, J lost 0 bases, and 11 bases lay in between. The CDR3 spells CASSLQGSSGNTIYF. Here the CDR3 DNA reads TGTGCCAGCAGCTTACAGGGTAGCTCTGGAAACACCATATATTTT.

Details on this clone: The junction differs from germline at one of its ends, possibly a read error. The DNA of the CDR3 is TGTGCCAGCAGTTACGACACAGGGGAAACCTCCCACGAGCAGTACTTC. This gives the protein CASSYDTGETSHEQYF. The rearrangement uses TRBV6-5 and TRBJ2-7; TRBD1 aligns across 7 bases. Germline lookup yields CDR1 MNHEY and CDR2 SVGAGI. The CDR3 loop spans 16 amino acids.

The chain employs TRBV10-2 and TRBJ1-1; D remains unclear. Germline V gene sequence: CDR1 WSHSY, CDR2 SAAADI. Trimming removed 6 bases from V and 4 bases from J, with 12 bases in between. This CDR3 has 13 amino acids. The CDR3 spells CASRLSEGTEAFF. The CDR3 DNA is TGCGCCAGCAGGCTTTCAGAGGGCACTGAAGCTTTCTTT.

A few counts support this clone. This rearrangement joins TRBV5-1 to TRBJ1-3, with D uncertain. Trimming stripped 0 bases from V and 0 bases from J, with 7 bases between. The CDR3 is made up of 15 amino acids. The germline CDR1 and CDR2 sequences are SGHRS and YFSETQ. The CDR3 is CASSLGQLSGNTIYF. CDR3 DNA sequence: TGCGCCAGCAGCTTGGGACAACTCTCTGGAAACACCATATATTTT.

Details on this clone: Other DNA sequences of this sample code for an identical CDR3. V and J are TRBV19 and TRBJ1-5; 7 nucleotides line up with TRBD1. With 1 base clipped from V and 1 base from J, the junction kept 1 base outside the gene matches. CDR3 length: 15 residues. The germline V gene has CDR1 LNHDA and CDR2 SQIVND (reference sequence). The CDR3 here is CASSIADRSNQPQHF. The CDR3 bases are TGTGCCAGTAGTATAGCGGACAGGAGCAATCAGCCCCAGCATTTT.